The clone carrying this T cell receptor (beta chain) appeared many times. TCRdb independently ran MiXCR on the 5' RACE reads; one entry per CDR3 protein. The sample includes around 300,000 distinct CDR3 sequences, roughly 8.6% seen only once; the top ten take less than 2.5%. This sample is part of a study of identical twins. The CDR3 loop spans 17 amino acids. V was shortened by 5 bases and J by 0 bases, with 20 bases between the two germline ends. The germline V gene encodes CDR1 SNHLY and CDR2 FYNNEI. These sequences were also reported in another study, on yellow fever vaccine responses in identical twins.

This receptor was identified in a woman aged 18 to 35 in good health. The rearrangement uses TRBV2 and TRBJ2-7; D is perhaps TRBD2 (6 bases). The specimen was memory (CD45RO+) T cells sorted from blood. This CDR3 reads CASSPRTTQTVSYEQYF. In nucleotides, the CDR3 is TGTGCCAGCAGTCCTCGGACTACCCAAACCGTCTCCTACGAGCAGTACTTC.